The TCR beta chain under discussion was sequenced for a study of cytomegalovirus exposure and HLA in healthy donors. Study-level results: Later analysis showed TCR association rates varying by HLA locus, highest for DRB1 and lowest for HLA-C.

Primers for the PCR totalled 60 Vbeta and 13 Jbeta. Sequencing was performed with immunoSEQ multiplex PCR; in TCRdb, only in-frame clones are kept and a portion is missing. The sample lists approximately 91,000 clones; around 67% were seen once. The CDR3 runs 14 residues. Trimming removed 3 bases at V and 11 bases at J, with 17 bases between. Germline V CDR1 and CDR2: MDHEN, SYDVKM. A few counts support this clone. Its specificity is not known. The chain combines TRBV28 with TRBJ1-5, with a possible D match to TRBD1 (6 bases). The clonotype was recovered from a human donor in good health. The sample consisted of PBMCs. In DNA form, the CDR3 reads TGTGCCAGCAGTTTGAGGCATGGGGGCCGGTCCCAGCATTTT. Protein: CASSLRHGGRSQHF.